This TCR beta chain was sequenced during a study of blood T cell repertoires in COVID-19. As for the study in general: Acute and convalescent COVID-19 specimens originated in the United States, Italy and Spain. In each case, the material was cDNA or gDNA derived from T cells, B-cell-depleted T cells, or PBMCs.

Profiled with immunoSEQ multiplex PCR; TCRdb holds only in-frame clones, not every one. The sample has 250,000 or so clones, 88% seen once. Participants reported their clinical history, and cohort assignment relied on those reports. Germline CDR1 SGHNT, CDR2 YENEEA. The CDR3 totals 16 residues. V gave up 3 bases and J gave up 3 bases; unmatched junction bases: 2. The sequenced sample consisted of PBMCs or T cells enriched from blood (not recorded which). This chain connects TRBV11-3 to TRBJ2-1, with TRBD2 matching over 13 bases. This receptor was identified in a woman aged 35 to 49 with acute COVID-19. This chain's CDR3 is CASSFGLAGDYNEQFF. In DNA form, the CDR3 reads TGTGCCAGCAGCTTTGGACTAGCGGGAGACTACAATGAGCAGTTCTTC. The whole variable domain, remainder taken from reference TRBV11-3 and TRBJ2-1, is EAGVVQSPRYKIIEKKQPVAFWCNPISGHNTLYWYLQNLGQGPELLIRYENEEAVDDSQLPKDRFSAERLKGVDSTLKIQPAELGDSAVYLCASSFGLAGDYNEQFFGPGTRLTVL.